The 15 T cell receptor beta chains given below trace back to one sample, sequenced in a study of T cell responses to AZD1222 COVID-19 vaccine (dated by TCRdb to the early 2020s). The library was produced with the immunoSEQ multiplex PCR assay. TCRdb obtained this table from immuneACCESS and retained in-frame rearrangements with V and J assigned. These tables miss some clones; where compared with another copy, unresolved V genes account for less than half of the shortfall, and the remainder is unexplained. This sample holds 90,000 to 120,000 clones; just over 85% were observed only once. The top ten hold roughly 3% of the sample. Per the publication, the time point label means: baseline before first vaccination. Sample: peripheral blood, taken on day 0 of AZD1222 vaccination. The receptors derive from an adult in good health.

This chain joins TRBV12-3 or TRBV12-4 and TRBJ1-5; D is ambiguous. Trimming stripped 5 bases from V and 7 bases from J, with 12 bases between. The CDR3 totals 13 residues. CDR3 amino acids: CASSPGPGQPQHF. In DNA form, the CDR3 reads TGTGCCAGCAGTCCCGGGCCTGGGCAGCCCCAGCATTTT.

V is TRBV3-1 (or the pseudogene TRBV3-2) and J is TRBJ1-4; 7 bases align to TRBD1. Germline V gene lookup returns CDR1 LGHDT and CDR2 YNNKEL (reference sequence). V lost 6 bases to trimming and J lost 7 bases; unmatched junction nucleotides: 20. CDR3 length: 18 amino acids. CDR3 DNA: TGTGCCAGCAGAGGTAGGGGGCCACCTCTCGGCTTGGGTGAAAAACTGTTTTTT. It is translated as CASRGRGPPLGLGEKLFF.

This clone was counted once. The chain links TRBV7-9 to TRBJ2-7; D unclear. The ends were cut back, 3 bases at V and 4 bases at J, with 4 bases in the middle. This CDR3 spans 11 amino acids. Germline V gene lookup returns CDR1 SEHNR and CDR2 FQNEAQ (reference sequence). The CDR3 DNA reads TGTGCCAGCAGCTTTTTGTACGAGCAGTACTTC. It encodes CASSFLYEQYF. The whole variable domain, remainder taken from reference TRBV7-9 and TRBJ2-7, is DTGVSQNPRHKITKRGQNVTFRCDPISEHNRLYWYRQTLGQGPEFLTYFQNEAQLEKSRLLSDRFSAERPKGSFSTLEIQRTEQGDSAMYLCASSFLYEQYFGPGTRLTVT.

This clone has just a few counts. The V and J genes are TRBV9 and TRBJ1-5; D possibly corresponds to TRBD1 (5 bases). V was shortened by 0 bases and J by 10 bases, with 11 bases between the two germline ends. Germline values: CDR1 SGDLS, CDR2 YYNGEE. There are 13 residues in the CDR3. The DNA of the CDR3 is TGTGCCAGCAGCGTAGTTTGGGACTCCCCCCAGCATTTT. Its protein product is CASSVVWDSPQHF.

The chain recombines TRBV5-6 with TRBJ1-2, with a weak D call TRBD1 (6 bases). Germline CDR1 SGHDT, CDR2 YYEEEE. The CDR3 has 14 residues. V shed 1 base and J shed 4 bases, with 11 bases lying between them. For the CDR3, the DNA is TGTGCCAGCAGCTTGATAGGACAGTCCTATGGCTACACCTTC. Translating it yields CASSLIGQSYGYTF.

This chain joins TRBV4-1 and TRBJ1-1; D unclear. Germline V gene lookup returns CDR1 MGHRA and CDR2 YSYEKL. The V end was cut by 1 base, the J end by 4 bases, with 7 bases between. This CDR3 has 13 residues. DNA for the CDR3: TGCGCCAGCAGCCAAGTGATGGCCACTGAAGCTTTCTTT. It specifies CASSQVMATEAFF.

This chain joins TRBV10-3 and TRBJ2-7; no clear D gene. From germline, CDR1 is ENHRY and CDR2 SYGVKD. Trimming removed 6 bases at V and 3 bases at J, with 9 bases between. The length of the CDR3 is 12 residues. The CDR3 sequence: CAISDLYYEQYF. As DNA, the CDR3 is TGTGCCATCAGCGATTTATACTACGAGCAGTACTTC.

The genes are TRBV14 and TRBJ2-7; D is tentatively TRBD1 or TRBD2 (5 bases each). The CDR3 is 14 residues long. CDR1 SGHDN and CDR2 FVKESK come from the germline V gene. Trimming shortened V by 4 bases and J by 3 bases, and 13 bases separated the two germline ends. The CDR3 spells CASSRSGGGYEQYF. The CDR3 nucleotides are TGTGCCAGCAGCCGAAGTGGGGGTGGCTACGAGCAGTACTTC.

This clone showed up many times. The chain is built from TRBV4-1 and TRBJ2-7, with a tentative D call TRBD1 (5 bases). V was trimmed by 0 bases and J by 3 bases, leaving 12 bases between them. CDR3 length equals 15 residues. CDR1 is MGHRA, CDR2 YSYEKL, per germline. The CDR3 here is CASSQDMLTDYEQYF. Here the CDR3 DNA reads TGCGCCAGCAGCCAAGATATGTTGACAGACTACGAGCAGTACTTC.

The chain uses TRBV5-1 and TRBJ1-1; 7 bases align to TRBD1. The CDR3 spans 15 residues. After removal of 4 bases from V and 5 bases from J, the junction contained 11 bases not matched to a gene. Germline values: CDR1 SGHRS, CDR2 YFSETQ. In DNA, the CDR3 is TGCGCCAGCAGCGGCCAGAGACAGGGAATGACTGAAGCTTTCTTT. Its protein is CASSGQRQGMTEAFF.

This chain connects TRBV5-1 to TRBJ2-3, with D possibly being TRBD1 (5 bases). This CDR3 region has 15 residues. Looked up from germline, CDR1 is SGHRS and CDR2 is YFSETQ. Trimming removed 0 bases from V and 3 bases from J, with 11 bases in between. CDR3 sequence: CASSLDRLLTDTQYF. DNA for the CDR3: TGCGCCAGCAGCTTGGACAGGCTGCTTACAGATACGCAGTATTTT. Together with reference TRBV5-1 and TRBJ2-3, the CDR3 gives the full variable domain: KAGVTQTPRYLIKTRGQQVTLSCSPISGHRSVSWYQQTPGQGLQFLFEYFSETQRNKGNFPGRFSGRQFSNSRSEMNVSTLELGDSALYLCASSLDRLLTDTQYFGPGTRLTVL.

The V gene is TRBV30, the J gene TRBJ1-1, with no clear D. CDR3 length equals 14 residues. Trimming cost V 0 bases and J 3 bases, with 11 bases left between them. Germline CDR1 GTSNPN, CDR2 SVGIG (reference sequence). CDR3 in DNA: TGTGCCTGGAGTGTAGGGAGGACTTACACTGAAGCTTTCTTT. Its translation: CAWSVGRTYTEAFF.

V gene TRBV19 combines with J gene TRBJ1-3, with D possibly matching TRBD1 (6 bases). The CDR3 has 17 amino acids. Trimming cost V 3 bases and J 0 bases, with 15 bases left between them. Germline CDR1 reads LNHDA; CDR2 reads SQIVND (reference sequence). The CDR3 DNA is TGTGCCAGTAGTATCTCCGGGACACCGAGCTCTGGAAACACCATATATTTT. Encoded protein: CASSISGTPSSGNTIYF.

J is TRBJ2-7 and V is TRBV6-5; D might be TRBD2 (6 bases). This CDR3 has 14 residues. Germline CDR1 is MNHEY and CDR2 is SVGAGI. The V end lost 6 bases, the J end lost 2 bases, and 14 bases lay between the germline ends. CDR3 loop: CASSRGGVTYEQYF. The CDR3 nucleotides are TGTGCCAGCAGCCGCGGCGGGGTTACCTACGAGCAGTACTTC.

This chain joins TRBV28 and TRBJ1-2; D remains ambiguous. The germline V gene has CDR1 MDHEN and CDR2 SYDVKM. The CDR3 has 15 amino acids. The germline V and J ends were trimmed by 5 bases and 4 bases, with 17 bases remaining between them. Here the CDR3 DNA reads TGTGCCAGCAGTCCGGGAGCTCTTTCCATCTATGGCTACACCTTC. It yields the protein CASSPGALSIYGYTF.